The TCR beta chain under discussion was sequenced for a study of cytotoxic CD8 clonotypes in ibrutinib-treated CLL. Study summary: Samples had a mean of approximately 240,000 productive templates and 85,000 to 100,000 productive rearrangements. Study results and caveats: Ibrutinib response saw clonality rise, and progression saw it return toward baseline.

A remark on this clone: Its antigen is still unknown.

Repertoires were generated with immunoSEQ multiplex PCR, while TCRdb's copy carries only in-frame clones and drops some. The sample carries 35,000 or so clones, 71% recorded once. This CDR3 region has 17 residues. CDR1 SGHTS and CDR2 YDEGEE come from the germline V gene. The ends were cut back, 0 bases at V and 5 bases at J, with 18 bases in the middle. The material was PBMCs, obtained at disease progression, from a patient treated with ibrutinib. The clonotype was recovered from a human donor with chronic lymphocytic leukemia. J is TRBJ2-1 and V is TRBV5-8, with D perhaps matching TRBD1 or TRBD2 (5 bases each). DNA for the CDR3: TGTGCCAGCAGCTTGGCGGGGTGGGGCAGGGTGGACAATGAGCAGTTCTTC. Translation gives CASSLAGWGRVDNEQFF.